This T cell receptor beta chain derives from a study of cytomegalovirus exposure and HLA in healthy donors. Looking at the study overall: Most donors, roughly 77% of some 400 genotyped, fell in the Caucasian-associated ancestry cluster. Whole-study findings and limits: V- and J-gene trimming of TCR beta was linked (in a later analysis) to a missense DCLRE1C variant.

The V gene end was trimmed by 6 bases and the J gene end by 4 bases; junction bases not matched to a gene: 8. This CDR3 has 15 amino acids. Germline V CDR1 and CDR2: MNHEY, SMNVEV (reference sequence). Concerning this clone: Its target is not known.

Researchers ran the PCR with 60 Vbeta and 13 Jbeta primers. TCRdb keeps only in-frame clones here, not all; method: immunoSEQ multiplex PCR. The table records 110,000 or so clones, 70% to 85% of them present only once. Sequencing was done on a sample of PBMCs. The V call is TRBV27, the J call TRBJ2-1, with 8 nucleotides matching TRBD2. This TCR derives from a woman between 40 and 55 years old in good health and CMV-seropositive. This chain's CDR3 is CASSFREGGYNEQFF. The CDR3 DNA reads TGTGCCAGCAGCTTTCGGGAGGGAGGGTACAATGAGCAGTTCTTC.